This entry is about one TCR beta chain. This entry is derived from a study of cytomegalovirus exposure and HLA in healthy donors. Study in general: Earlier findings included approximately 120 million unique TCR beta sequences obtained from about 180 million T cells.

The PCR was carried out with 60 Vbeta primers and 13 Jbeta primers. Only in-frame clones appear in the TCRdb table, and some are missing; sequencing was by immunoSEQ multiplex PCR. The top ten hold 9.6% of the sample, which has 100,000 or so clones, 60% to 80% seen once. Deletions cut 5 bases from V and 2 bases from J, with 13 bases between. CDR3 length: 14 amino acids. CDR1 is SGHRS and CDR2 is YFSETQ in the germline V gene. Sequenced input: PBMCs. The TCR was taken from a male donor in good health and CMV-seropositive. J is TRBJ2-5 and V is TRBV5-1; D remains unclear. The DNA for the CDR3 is TGCGCCAGCAGGTCTCTGGCGGCACAAGAGACCCAGTACTTC. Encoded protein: CASRSLAAQETQYF.